The 13 T cell receptor beta chains below were found in one sample sequenced in a study of CD8+ T cells in alopecia areata. Extracted from the samples, RNA was reverse transcribed into cDNA to serve as the sequencing template. The method was immunoSEQ multiplex PCR; TCRdb's version includes in-frame clones alone and lacks a portion of them. The data hold 100,000 to 130,000 clones, with less than 90% observed a single time. Sample treatment: oral pan-JAK inhibitor, 5-10 mg twice daily. The sample here was CD8+ T cells sorted from blood, taken at week 24, from a patient treated with tofacitinib. The receptors shown here come from a human donor with alopecia areata.

The chain couples TRBV27 to TRBJ2-5; perhaps D is TRBD1 or TRBD2 (5 bases each). The length of the CDR3 is 15 residues. Germline CDR1 reads MNHEY; CDR2 reads SMNVEV (reference sequence). V was cut by 4 bases and J by 5 bases, with 17 bases left in between. The CDR3 coding sequence is TGTGCCAGCAGTTCTGGGACGACCAGAGGGGAGACCCAGTACTTC. Protein product: CASSSGTTRGETQYF.

The chain employs TRBV30 and TRBJ2-5; D gene uncertain. The last part of the DNA fits TRBJ2-7 better; the J call may be wrong. This CDR3 comprises 12 residues. Germline assignment: CDR1 GTSNPN and CDR2 SVGIG (reference sequence). This CDR3 reads CAWSLRVGEQYF. CDR3 in DNA: TGTGCCTGGAGCCTACGCGTCGGCGAGCAGTACTTC.

The rearrangement joins TRBV19 to TRBJ2-7, with D tentatively TRBD1 (6 bases). This CDR3 contains 15 residues. Germline V gene data show CDR1 as LNHDA and CDR2 as SQIVND (reference sequence). The V end was cut by 3 bases, the J end by 3 bases, with 15 bases between. The CDR3 DNA is TGTGCCAGTAGTATCCGGGACACCCTGGTCTACGAGCAGTACTTC. This translates into CASSIRDTLVYEQYF.

This chain uses TRBV27 with TRBJ2-2; D assignment may be TRBD1 or TRBD2 (5 bases each). Trimming removed 0 bases at V and 0 bases at J, with 20 bases between. CDR3 length equals 20 residues. Germline CDR1 and CDR2: MNHEY and SMNVEV (reference sequence). The CDR3 sequence: CASSLSASGTRTPNTGELFF. CDR3 DNA sequence: TGTGCCAGCAGTTTATCGGCCTCGGGGACGCGAACACCGAACACCGGGGAGCTGTTTTTT.

The CDR3 protein is CASSPRGTAPREQYF. The DNA of the CDR3 is TGTGCCAGCAGCCCTAGAGGGACAGCACCTAGAGAGCAGTACTTC. V usage is TRBV7-9 and J usage is TRBJ2-7; 7 nucleotides align to TRBD1. Germline CDR1 reads SEHNR; CDR2 reads FQNEAQ (reference sequence). The CDR3 is 15 amino acids. V was pared by 5 bases and J by 7 bases, with 14 bases of the junction left unmatched. The variable domain in full, with the rest retrieved from reference TRBV7-9 and TRBJ2-7, is DTGVSQNPRHKITKRGQNVTFRCDPISEHNRLYWYRQTLGQGPEFLTYFQNEAQLEKSRLLSDRFSAERPKGSFSTLEIQRTEQGDSAMYLCASSPRGTAPREQYFGPGTRLTVT.

The chain has TRBV5-4 and TRBJ2-5; a possible D gene is TRBD1 (7 bases). This CDR3 region has 15 residues. Trimming left V 3 bases short and J 4 bases short, with 16 bases between. The V gene's germline CDR1 is SGHNT and CDR2 YYREEE (reference sequence). CDR3 region: CASSSGDSPRETQYF. The CDR3 region has the DNA TGTGCCAGCAGCTCGGGGGACAGCCCAAGAGAGACCCAGTACTTC.

The rearrangement links TRBV14 to TRBJ1-1; D ambiguous. Germline loops: CDR1 SGHDN, CDR2 FVKESK. V shed 0 bases and J shed 0 bases, with 5 bases lying between them. The CDR3 contains 14 residues. The CDR3 loop reads CASSQDGLNTEAFF. In nucleotides, the CDR3 is TGTGCCAGCAGCCAAGACGGATTGAACACTGAAGCTTTCTTT. The full variable domain, its missing parts supplied by reference TRBV14 and TRBJ1-1, is EAGVTQFPSHSVIEKGQTVTLRCDPISGHDNLYWYRRVMGKEIKFLLHFVKESKQDESGMPNNRFLAERTGGTYSTLKVQPAELEDSGVYFCASSQDGLNTEAFFGQGTRLTVV.

The table lists this clone with a count of one. The chain uses TRBV7-2 and TRBJ2-5; 9 nucleotides agree with TRBD2. The CDR3 is 16 residues long. CDR1 SGHTA and CDR2 FQGNSA come from the germline V gene. V lost 5 bases and J lost 5; bases outside the gene matches: 12. The CDR3 nucleotides read TGTGCCAGCAGCCCGGGGACTAGCACGAATAGGGAGACCCAGTACTTC. It codes for CASSPGTSTNRETQYF.

The rearrangement joins TRBV7-9 to TRBJ2-7, with unresolved D. Germline V lookup: CDR1 SEHNR, CDR2 FQNEAQ (reference sequence). Trimming took 5 bases from V and 0 from J, leaving 5 bases between them. The CDR3 consists of 12 residues. The CDR3 DNA reads as TGTGCCAGCAGCATCAGCTCCTACGAGCAGTACTTC. Translating it yields CASSISSYEQYF.

This chain uses TRBV30 with TRBJ2-1, with 7 bases matching TRBD2. In germline, CDR1 is GTSNPN, CDR2 SVGIG (reference sequence). Trimming cost V 5 bases and J 10 bases; bases outside gene matches: 5. This CDR3 contains 11 residues. This chain's CDR3 is CAWGAGREQFF. The CDR3 region has the DNA TGTGCCTGGGGAGCGGGGCGGGAGCAGTTCTTC.

This rearrangement joins TRBV2 to TRBJ2-3; tentatively, D is TRBD2 (7 bases). The CDR3 runs 15 residues. Per the germline V gene, CDR1 is SNHLY and CDR2 is FYNNEI. Trimming removed 3 bases from V and 2 bases from J, with 12 bases in between. CDR3 region: CASSDGGAVTDTQYF. The CDR3 DNA reads TGTGCCAGCAGTGATGGGGGGGCCGTCACAGATACGCAGTATTTT.

V usage is TRBV29-1 and J usage is TRBJ1-1; tentative D call: TRBD1 (5 bases). The V and J ends lost 7 bases and 4 bases respectively, with 7 bases between them. Per germline, CDR1 SQVTM and CDR2 ANQGSEA. The CDR3 extends over 10 amino acids. The CDR3 DNA reads as TGCAGCGCTGGGGGCACTGAAGCTTTCTTT. This sequence encodes CSAGGTEAFF.

A few counts support this clone. The chain couples TRBV2 to TRBJ1-5; TRBD1 is a possible D gene (5 bases). The germline V gene encodes CDR1 SNHLY and CDR2 FYNNEI. This CDR3 has 16 residues. Trimming left V 9 bases short and J 5 bases short, with 23 bases between. CDR3 coding DNA: TGTGCCAGTCCAACCGGGACCTTCGTCCCCCATCAGCCCCAGCATTTT. This translates into CASPTGTFVPHQPQHF.